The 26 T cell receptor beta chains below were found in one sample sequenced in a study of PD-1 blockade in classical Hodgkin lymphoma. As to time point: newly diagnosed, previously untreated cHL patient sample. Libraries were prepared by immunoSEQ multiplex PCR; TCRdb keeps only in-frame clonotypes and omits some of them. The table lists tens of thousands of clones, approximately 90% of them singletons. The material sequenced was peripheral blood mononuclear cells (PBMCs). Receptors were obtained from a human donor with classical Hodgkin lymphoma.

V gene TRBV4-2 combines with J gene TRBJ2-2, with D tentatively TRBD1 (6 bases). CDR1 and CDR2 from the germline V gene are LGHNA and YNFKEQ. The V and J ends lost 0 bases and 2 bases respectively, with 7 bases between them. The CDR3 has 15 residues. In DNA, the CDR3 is TGTGCCAGCAGCCAAGACAGGGGAAACACCGGGGAGCTGTTTTTT. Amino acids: CASSQDRGNTGELFF.

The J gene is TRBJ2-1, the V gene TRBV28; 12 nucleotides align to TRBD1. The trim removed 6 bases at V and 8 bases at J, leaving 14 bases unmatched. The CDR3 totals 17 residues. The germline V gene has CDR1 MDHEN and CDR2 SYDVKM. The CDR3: CASRPSAGTGGSDEQFF. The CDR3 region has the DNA TGTGCCAGCAGGCCTTCAGCCGGGACAGGGGGCAGCGATGAGCAGTTCTTC.

DNA of the CDR3: TGTGCCAGCTCACGCCAGGGGGCAGAGACCCAGTACTTC. This gives the protein CASSRQGAETQYF. This chain uses TRBV18 with TRBJ2-5; 8 bases map to TRBD1. This CDR3 comprises 13 residues. Germline values: CDR1 KGHSH, CDR2 LQKENI. V was pared by 4 bases and J by 4 bases, with 2 bases of the junction left unmatched. Using reference TRBV18 and TRBJ2-5 for the parts outside the CDR3, the full variable domain is NAGVMQNPRHLVRRRGQEARLRCSPMKGHSHVYWYRQLPEEGLKFMVYLQKENIIDESGMPKERFSAEFPKEGPSILRIQQVVRGDSAAYFCASSRQGAETQYFGPGTRLLVL.

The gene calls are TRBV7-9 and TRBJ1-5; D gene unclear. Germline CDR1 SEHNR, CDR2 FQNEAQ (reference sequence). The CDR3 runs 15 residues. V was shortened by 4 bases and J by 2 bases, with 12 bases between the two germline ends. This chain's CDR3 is CASSSGFRGNQPQHF. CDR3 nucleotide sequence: TGTGCCAGCAGCTCGGGCTTTCGCGGCAATCAGCCCCAGCATTTT. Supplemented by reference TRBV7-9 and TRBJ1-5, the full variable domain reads DTGVSQNPRHKITKRGQNVTFRCDPISEHNRLYWYRQTLGQGPEFLTYFQNEAQLEKSRLLSDRFSAERPKGSFSTLEIQRTEQGDSAMYLCASSSGFRGNQPQHFGDGTRLSIL.

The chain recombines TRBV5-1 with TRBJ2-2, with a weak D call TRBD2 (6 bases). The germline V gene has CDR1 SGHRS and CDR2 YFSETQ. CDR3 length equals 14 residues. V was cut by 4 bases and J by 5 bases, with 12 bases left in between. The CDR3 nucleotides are TGCGCCAGCAGCCTAGGACGGGAGACCGGGGAGCTGTTTTTT. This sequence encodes CASSLGRETGELFF.

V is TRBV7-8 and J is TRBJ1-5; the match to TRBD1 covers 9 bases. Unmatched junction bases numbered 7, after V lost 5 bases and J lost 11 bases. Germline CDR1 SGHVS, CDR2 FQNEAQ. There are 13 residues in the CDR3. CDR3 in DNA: TGTGCCAGCAGCCGGGACAGGGTAACGTCCCAGCATTTT. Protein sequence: CASSRDRVTSQHF.

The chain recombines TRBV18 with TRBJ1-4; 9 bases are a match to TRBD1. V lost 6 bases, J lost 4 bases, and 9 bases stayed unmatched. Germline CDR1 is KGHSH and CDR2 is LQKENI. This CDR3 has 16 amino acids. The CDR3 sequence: CASSGQGRSGNEKLFF. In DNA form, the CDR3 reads TGTGCCAGCTCGGGACAGGGACGTTCGGGTAATGAAAAACTGTTTTTT.

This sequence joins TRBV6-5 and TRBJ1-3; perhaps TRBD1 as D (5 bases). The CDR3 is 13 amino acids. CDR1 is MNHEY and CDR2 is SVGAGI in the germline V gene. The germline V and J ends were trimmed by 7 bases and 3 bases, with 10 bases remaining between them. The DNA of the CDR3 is TGTGCCAGCAAGCAGGGTGATGGAAACACCATATATTTT. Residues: CASKQGDGNTIYF.

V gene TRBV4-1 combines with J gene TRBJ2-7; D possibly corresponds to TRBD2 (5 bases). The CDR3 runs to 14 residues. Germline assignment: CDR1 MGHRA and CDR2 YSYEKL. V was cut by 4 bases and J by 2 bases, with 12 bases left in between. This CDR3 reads CASSPDPGTYEQYF. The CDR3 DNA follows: TGCGCCAGCAGCCCTGATCCGGGAACCTACGAGCAGTACTTC.

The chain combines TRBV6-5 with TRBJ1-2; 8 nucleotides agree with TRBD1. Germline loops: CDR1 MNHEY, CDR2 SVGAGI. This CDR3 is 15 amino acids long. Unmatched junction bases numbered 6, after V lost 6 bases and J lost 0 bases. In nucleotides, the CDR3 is TGTGCCAGCAGACAACAGGGGGGACCTAACTATGGCTACACCTTC. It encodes CASRQQGGPNYGYTF.

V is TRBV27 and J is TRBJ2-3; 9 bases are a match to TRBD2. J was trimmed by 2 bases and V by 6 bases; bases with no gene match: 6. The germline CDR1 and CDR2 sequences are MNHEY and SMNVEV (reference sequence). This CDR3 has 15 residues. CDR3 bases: TGTGCCAGCAGGCAGACTAGCGGTTACACAGATACGCAGTATTTT. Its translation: CASRQTSGYTDTQYF.

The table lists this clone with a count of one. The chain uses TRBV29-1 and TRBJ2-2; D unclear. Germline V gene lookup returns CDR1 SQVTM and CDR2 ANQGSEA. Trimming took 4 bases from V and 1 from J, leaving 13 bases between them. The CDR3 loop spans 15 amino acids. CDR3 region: CSVGRIAGNTGELFF. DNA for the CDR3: TGCAGCGTTGGAAGGATAGCAGGGAACACCGGGGAGCTGTTTTTT.

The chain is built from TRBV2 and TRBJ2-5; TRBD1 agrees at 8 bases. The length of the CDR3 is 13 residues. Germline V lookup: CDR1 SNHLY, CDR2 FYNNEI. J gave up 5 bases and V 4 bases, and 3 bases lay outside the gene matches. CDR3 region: CASSGQGRETQYF. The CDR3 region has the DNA TGTGCCAGCAGTGGACAGGGGCGGGAGACCCAGTACTTC.

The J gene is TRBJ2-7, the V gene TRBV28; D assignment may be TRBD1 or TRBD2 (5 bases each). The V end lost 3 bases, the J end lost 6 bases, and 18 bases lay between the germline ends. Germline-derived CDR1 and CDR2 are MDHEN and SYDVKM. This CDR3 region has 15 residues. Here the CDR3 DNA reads TGTGCCAGCAGTTTGAGGGGTGCCGGCCGAATCGAGCAGTACTTC. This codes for CASSLRGAGRIEQYF.

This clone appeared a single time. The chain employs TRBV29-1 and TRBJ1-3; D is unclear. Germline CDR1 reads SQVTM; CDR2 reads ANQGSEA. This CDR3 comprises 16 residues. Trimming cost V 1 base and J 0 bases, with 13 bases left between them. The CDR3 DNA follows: TGCAGCGTTGAAGCCCCGGACGGGAGCTCTGGAAACACCATATATTTT. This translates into CSVEAPDGSSGNTIYF.

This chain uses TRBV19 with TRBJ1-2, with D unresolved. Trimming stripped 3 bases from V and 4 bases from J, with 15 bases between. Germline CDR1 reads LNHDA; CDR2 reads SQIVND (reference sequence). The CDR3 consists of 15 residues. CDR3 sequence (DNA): TGTGCCAGTAGTATGGGCGGGGTCGATGGCTATGGCTACACCTTC. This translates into CASSMGGVDGYGYTF.

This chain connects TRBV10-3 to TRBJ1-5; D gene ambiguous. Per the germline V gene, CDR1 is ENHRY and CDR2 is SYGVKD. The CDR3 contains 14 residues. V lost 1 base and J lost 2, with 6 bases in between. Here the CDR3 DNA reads TGTGCCATCAGTGAGTACGGGGGCAATCAGCCCCAGCATTTT. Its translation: CAISEYGGNQPQHF.

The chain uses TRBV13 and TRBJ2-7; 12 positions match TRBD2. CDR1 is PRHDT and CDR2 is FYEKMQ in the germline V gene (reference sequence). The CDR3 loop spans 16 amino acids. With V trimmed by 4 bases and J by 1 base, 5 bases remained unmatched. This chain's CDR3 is CASSYWTSGKSYEQYF. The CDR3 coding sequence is TGTGCCAGCAGCTATTGGACTAGCGGGAAATCCTACGAGCAGTACTTC.

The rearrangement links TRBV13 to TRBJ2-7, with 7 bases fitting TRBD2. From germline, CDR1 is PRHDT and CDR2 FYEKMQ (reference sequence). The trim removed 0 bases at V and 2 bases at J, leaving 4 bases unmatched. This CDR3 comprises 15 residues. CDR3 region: CASSLGLASTYEQYF. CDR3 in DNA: TGTGCCAGCAGCTTAGGACTAGCGTCTACCTACGAGCAGTACTTC.

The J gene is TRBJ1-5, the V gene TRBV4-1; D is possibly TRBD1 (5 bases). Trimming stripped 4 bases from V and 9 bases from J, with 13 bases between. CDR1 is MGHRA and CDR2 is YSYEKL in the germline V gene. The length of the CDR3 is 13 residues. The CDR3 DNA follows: TGCGCCAGCAGCCCAGGACGCGGGGGGCCCCAGCATTTT. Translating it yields CASSPGRGGPQHF.

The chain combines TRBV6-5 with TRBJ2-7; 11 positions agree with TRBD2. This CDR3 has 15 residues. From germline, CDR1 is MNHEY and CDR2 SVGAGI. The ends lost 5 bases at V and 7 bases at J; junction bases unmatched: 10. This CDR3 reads CASSGLAGPLREQYF. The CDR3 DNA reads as TGTGCCAGCAGTGGACTAGCGGGCCCTCTGAGAGAGCAGTACTTC.

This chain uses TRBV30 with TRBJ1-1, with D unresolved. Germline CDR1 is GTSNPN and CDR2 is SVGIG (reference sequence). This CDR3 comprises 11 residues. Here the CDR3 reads CLSNRNTEAFF. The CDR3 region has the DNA TGTCTTAGTAATAGGAACACTGAAGCTTTCTTT.

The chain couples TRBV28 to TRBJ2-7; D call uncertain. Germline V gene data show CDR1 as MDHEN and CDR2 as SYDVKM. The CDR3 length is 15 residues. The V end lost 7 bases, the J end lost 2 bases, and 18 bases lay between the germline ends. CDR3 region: CASTTNGLATYEQYF. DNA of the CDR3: TGTGCCAGCACTACTAATGGGCTGGCAACCTACGAGCAGTACTTC.

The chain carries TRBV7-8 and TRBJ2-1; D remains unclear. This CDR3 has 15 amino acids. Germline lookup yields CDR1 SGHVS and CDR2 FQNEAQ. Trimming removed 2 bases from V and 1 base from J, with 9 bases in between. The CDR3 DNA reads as TGTGCCAGCAGCTTAAGGGTCATTTCCTACAATGAGCAGTTCTTC. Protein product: CASSLRVISYNEQFF. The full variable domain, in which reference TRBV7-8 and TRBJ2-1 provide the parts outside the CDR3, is GAGVSQSPRYKVAKRGQDVALRCDPISGHVSLFWYQQALGQGPEFLTYFQNEAQLDKSGLPSDRFFAERPEGSVSTLKIQRTQQEDSAVYLCASSLRVISYNEQFFGPGTRLTVL.

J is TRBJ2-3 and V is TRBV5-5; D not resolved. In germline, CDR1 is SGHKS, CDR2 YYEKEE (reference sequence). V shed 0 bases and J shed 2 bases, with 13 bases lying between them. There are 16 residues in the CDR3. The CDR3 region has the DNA TGTGCCAGCAGCTTGGGGCTTAACCACCCCACAGATACGCAGTATTTT. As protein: CASSLGLNHPTDTQYF.

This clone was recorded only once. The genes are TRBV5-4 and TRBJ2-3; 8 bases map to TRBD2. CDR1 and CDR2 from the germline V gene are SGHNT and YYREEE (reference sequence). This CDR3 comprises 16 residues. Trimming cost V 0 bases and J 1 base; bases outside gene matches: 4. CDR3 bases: TGTGCCAGCAGCTTGGTTGCGGGAGGTCGCACAGATACGCAGTATTTT. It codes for CASSLVAGGRTDTQYF.